This T cell receptor (beta chain) stems from a study of blood T cell repertoires in COVID-19. Recovery meant two consecutive negative NP/OP PCR tests, professional clearance, or resolved symptoms. This clone was picked up a small number of times. TCRdb's copy holds only in-frame clones and misses some; the assay was immunoSEQ multiplex PCR. This repertoire shows approximately 490,000 clones, about 90% found once; its top ten account for 0.7%. This TCR was recovered from a woman between 18 and 30 years old who had recovered from COVID-19. The specimen sequenced was PBMCs or T cells enriched from blood (not recorded which).

The CDR3 loop is CASSLVSREDSPLHF. The CDR3 DNA reads as TGTGCCAGCAGCTTGGTCTCACGGGAGGATTCACCCCTCCACTTT. This chain joins TRBV5-6 and TRBJ1-6; D remains unclear. The germline gives CDR1 SGHDT, CDR2 YYEEEE. V was pared by 0 bases and J by 8 bases, with 12 bases between. The CDR3 spans 15 residues. The full variable domain, with the rest looked up from reference TRBV5-6 and TRBJ1-6, is DAGVTQSPTHLIKTRGQQVTLRCSPKSGHDTVSWYQQALGQGPQFIFQYYEEEERQRGNFPDRFSGHQFPNYSSELNVNALLLGDSALYLCASSLVSREDSPLHFGNGTRLTVT.